This T cell receptor (beta chain) emerged from a study of blood T cells in healthy people across ages. Concerning this clonotype itself: Its antigen is currently unknown.

Regarding the study as a whole: The authors considered diversity estimates from one million T cells to be underestimates. Older age coincided with a roughly linear decline in TCR beta diversity per million T cells.

Alongside a J-beta primer mix, a sample-barcoded 5' primer served in a second PCR lasting roughly 7 to 12 cycles. TCRdb reprocessed the 5' RACE reads with MiXCR, giving one entry per CDR3 protein. The sample lists approximately 800,000 distinct CDR3 sequences, 20% to 30% seen once, with around 3% in the top ten. These data were likewise used in another study, on T cells of mothers and their children. That work states: There was no detection of any persistent microchimeric T cell clones.

The source is a boy aged 5 to 17 in good health. The sample taken for sequencing was blood.

Here the CDR3 reads CASTWGAFGNQPQHF. The CDR3 nucleotides read TGTGCCAGCACCTGGGGGGCTTTTGGCAATCAGCCCCAGCATTTT. This rearrangement joins TRBV7-2 to TRBJ1-5, with D possibly being TRBD1 (6 bases). Trimming shortened V by 7 bases and J by 2 bases, and 15 bases separated the two germline ends. The CDR3 is 15 amino acids. Germline V gene data show CDR1 as SGHTA and CDR2 as FQGNSA.